Listed here are 6 T cell receptor beta chains from one sample, sequenced in a study of STAT5B mutations in CD4+ large granular lymphocyte leukemia. Produced via immunoSEQ multiplex PCR; TCRdb's table is partial and in-frame only. The sample holds tens of thousands of clones, 74% seen once. The sample comprised CD4+ T cells from blood buffy coats. The receptors come from a human donor in good health.

The rearrangement uses TRBV7-2 and TRBJ1-2; a weak D match, TRBD1 (5 bases). Deletions cut 7 bases from V and 12 bases from J, with 15 bases between. This CDR3 is 11 amino acids long. The V gene's germline CDR1 is SGHTA and CDR2 FQGNSA. The CDR3 protein is CASTPGGAHTF. CDR3 bases: TGTGCCAGCACCCCCGGAGGGGCCCACACCTTC.

The DNA for the CDR3 is TGTGCCAGCAGCTCCCGGTATGGGGGCCAAGAGACCCAGTACTTC. It encodes CASSSRYGGQETQYF. The gene calls are TRBV11-3 and TRBJ2-5; either TRBD1 or TRBD2 may supply D (5 bases each). Trimming removed 4 bases at V and 1 base at J, with 13 bases between. Germline V CDR1 and CDR2: SGHNT, YENEEA. The CDR3 consists of 15 residues.

The chain links TRBV10-1 to TRBJ2-1; TRBD2 might be the D (6 bases). The V gene's germline CDR1 is WNHNN and CDR2 SYGVQD (reference sequence). The ends were cut back, 3 bases at V and 4 bases at J, with 10 bases in the middle. The CDR3 extends over 14 amino acids. CDR3 loop: CASSDGGPYNEQFF. The CDR3 region has the DNA TGCGCCAGCAGTGACGGGGGACCTTACAATGAGCAGTTCTTC.

This chain joins TRBV7-3 and TRBJ2-3; 8 nucleotides align to TRBD2. Losses at the gene ends were 1 base for V and 3 bases for J; bases not matched to a gene: 3. Germline V gene lookup returns CDR1 SGHTA and CDR2 FQGTGA. This CDR3 region has 15 residues. The CDR3 is CASSLSGGRTDTQYF. CDR3 DNA: TGTGCCAGCAGCTTAAGCGGGGGGCGGACAGATACGCAGTATTTT.

This clone was observed a handful of times. CDR3 region: CASSIRSDYSNQPQHF. DNA of the CDR3: TGTGCCAGTAGTATAAGGTCAGATTATAGCAATCAGCCCCAGCATTTT. V is TRBV19 and J is TRBJ1-5, with D uncertain. Germline-derived CDR1 and CDR2 are LNHDA and SQIVND (reference sequence). This CDR3 region has 16 residues. The germline V and J ends were trimmed by 2 bases and 0 bases, with 11 bases remaining between them.

The chain is built from TRBV6-6 and TRBJ1-2, with 10 bases aligning to TRBD1. Germline CDR1 and CDR2: MNHNY and SVGAGI (reference sequence). The CDR3 is 14 residues long. Germline trimming cut 10 bases from V and 4 bases from J; bases unmatched to any gene: 9. The CDR3 spells CATQRTGGVYGYTF. In DNA, the CDR3 is TGTGCCACTCAAAGGACAGGGGGTGTCTATGGCTACACCTTC.